This T cell receptor beta chain was found in a study of cytomegalovirus exposure and HLA in healthy donors. Study outcomes and limitations: Later examination showed HLA-associated TCR beta chains had greater clonal expansion than equally common others. Using a false discovery rate of 0.05, a later analysis showed that 16,951 TCR beta sequences were associated with HLA alleles. Differences between HLA loci emerged in a later analysis of TCR association rates, with DRB1 most and HLA-C fewest.

Germline trimming cut 2 bases from V and 4 bases from J; bases unmatched to any gene: 3. CDR1 and CDR2 (germline): MNHEY, SMNVEV (reference sequence). CDR3 length equals 15 residues. The PCR contained 60 Vbeta and 13 Jbeta primers. TCRdb's copy holds only in-frame clones and misses some; the assay was immunoSEQ multiplex PCR. The sample lists around 170,000 clones; just under 80% were seen once. For this clone: Its antigen is as yet unknown.

Sequencing was performed on PBMCs. The chain uses TRBV27 and TRBJ2-2; 8 nucleotides match TRBD1. This TCR was recovered from a woman between 50 and 59 years old in good health and CMV-seropositive. DNA of the CDR3: TGTGCCAGCAGTTTACCAGGGGGCAGCACCGGGGAGCTGTTTTTT. It yields the protein CASSLPGGSTGELFF.